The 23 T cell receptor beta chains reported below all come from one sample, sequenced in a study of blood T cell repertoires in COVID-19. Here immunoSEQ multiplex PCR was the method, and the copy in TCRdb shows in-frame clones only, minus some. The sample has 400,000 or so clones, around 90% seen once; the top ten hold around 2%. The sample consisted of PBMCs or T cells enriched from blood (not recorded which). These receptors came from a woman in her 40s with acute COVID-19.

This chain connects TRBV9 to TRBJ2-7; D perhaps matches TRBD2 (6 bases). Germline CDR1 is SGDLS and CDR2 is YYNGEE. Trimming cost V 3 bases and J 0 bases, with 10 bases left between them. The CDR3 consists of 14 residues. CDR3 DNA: TGTGCCAGCAGCGGAAGGGACTTCTCCTACGAGCAGTACTTC. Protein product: CASSGRDFSYEQYF.

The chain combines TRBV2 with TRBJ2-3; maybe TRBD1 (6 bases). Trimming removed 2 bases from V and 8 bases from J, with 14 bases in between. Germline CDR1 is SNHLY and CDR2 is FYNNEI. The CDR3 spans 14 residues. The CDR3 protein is CASSERQVLGTQYF. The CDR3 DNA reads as TGTGCCAGCAGTGAACGACAGGTTTTAGGTACGCAGTATTTT.

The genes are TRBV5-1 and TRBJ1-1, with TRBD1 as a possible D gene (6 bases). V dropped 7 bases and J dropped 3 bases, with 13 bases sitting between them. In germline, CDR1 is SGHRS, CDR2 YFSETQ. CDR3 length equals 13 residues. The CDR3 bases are TGCGCCAGCGGGAAAGGGGGGGACACTGAAGCTTTCTTT. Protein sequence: CASGKGGDTEAFF.

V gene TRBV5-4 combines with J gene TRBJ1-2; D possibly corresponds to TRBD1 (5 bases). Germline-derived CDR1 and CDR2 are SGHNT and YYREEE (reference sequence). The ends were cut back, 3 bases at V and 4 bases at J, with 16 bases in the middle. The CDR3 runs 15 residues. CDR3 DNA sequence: TGTGCCAGCAGCTCACGTGCCCAGGGCTTCTATGGCTACACCTTC. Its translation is CASSSRAQGFYGYTF.

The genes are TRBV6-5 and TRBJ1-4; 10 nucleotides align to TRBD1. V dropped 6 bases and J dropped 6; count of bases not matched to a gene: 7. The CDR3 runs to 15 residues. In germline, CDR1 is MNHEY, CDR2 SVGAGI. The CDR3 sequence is CASRATGGFDEKLFF. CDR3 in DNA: TGTGCCAGCAGGGCGACAGGGGGCTTCGATGAAAAACTGTTTTTT.

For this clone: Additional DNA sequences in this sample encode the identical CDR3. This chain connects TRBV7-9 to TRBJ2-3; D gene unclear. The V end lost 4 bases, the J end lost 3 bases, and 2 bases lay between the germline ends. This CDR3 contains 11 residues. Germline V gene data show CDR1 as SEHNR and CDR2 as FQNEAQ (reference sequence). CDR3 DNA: TGTGCCAGCAGCTCTACAGATACGCAGTATTTT. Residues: CASSSTDTQYF.

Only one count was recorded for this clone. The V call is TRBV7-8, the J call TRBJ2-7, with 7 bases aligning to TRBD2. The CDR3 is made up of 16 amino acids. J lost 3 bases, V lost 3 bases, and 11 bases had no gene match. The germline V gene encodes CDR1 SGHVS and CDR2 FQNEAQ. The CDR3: CASSLGWGGPHYEQYF. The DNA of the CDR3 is TGTGCCAGCAGCTTGGGGTGGGGGGGTCCCCACTACGAGCAGTACTTC.

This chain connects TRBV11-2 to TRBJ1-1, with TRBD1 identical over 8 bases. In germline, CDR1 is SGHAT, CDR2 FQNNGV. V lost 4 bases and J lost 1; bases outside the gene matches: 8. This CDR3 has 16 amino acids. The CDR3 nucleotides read TGTGCCAGCAGCTCGAAACCAGACAGGGGGAACACTGAAGCTTTCTTT. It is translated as CASSSKPDRGNTEAFF.

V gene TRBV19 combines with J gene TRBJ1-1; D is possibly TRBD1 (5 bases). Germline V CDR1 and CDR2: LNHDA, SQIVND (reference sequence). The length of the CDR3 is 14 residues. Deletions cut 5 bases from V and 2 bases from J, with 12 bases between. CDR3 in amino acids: CASSQGWSNTEAFF. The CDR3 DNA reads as TGTGCCAGTAGTCAGGGTTGGTCTAACACTGAAGCTTTCTTT.

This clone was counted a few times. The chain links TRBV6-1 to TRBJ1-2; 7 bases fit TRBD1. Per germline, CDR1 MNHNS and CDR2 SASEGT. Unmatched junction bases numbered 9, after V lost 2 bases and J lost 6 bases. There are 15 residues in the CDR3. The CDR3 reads CASSENWGQTNGYTF. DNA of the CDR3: TGTGCCAGCAGTGAAAATTGGGGACAGACCAATGGCTACACCTTC.

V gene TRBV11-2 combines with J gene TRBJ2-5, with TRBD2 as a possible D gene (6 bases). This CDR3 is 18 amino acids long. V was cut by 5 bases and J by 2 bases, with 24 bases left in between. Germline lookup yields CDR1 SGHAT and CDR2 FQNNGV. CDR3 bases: TGTGCCAGCAGCGAACTGTCCCCCGCGAGGCGGGGACAAGAGACCCAGTACTTC. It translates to CASSELSPARRGQETQYF. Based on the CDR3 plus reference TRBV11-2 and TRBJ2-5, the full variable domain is EAGVAQSPRYKIIEKRQSVAFWCNPISGHATLYWYQQILGQGPKLLIQFQNNGVVDDSQLPKDRFSAERLKGVDSTLKIQPAKLEDSAVYLCASSELSPARRGQETQYFGPGTRLLVL.

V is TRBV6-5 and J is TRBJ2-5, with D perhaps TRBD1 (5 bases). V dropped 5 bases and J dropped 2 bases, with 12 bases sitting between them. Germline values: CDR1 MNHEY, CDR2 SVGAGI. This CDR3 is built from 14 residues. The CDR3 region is CASSTGAKQETQYF. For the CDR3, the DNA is TGTGCCAGCAGTACTGGGGCGAAGCAAGAGACCCAGTACTTC.

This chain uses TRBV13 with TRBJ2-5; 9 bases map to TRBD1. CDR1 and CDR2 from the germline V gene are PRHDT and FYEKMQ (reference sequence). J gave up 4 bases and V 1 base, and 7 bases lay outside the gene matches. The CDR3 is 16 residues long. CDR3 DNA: TGTGCCAGCAGCTTAGCCCGGGACAGGGCATCAGAGACCCAGTACTTC. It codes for CASSLARDRASETQYF. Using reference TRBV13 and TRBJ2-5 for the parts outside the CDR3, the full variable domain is AAGVIQSPRHLIKEKRETATLKCYPIPRHDTVYWYQQGPGQDPQFLISFYEKMQSDKGSIPDRFSAQQFSDYHSELNMSSLELGDSALYFCASSLARDRASETQYFGPGTRLLVL.

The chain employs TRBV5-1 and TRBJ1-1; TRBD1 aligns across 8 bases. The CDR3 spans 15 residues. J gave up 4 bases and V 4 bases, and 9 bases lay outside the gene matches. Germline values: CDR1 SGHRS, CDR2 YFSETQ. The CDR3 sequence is CASSASGGAGTEAFF. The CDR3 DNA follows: TGCGCCAGCAGCGCATCAGGGGGCGCAGGCACTGAAGCTTTCTTT.

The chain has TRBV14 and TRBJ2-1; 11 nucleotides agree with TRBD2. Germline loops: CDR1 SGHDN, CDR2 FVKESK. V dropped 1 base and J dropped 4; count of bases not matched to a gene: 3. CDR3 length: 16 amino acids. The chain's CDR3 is CASSQVLAGEYNEQFF. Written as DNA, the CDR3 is TGTGCCAGCAGCCAAGTACTAGCGGGGGAGTACAATGAGCAGTTCTTC.

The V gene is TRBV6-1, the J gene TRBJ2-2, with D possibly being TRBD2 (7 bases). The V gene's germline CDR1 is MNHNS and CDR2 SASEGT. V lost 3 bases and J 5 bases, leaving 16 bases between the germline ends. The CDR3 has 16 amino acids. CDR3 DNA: TGTGCCAGCAGTGATTTTTGGGGGGGCGCAACCGGGGAGCTGTTTTTT. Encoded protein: CASSDFWGGATGELFF.

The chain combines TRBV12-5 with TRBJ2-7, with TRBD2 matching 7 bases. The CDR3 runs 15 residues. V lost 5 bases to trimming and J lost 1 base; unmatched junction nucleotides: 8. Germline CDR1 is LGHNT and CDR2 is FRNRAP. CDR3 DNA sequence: TGTGCTAGTGGTCCCGGTTTTAGCGGGTCCTACGAGCAGTACTTC. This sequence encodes CASGPGFSGSYEQYF.

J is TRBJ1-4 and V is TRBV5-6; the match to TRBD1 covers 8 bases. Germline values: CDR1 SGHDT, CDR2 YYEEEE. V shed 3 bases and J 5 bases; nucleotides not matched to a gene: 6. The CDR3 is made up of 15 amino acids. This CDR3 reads CASSWGTGENEKLFF. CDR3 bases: TGTGCCAGCAGCTGGGGGACAGGAGAAAATGAAAAACTGTTTTTT. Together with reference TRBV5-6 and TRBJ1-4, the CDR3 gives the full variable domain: DAGVTQSPTHLIKTRGQQVTLRCSPKSGHDTVSWYQQALGQGPQFIFQYYEEEERQRGNFPDRFSGHQFPNYSSELNVNALLLGDSALYLCASSWGTGENEKLFFGSGTQLSVL.

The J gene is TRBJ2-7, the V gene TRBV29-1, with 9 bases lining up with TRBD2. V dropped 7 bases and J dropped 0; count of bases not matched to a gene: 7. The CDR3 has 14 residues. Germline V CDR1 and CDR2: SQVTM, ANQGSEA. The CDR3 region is CSALAGGASYEQYF. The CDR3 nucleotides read TGCAGCGCCCTCGCGGGGGGGGCCTCCTACGAGCAGTACTTC.

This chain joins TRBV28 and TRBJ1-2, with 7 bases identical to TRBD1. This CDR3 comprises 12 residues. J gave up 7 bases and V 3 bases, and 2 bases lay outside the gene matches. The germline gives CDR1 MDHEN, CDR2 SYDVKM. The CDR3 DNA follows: TGTGCCAGCAGTTTCGGACAGGTTGGCTACACCTTC. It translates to CASSFGQVGYTF.

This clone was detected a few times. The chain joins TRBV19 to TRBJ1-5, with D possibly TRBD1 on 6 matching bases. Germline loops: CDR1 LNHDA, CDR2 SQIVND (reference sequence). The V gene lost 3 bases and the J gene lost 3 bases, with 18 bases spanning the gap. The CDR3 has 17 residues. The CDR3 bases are TGTGCCAGTAGTATCGGCGGGGGCCCAAACCTCAATCAGCCCCAGCATTTT. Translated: CASSIGGGPNLNQPQHF.

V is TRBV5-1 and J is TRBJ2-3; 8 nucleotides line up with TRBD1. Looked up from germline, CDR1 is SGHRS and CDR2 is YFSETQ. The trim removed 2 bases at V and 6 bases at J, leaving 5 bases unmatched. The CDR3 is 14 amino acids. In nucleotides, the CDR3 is TGCGCCAGCAGCTTAGCAGGGGGCATGGATACGCAGTATTTT. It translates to CASSLAGGMDTQYF.

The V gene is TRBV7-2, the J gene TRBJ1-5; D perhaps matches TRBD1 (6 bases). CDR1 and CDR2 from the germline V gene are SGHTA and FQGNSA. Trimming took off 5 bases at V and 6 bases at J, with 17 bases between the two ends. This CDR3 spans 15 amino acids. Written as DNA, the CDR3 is TGTGCCAGCAGCCGCACAGCCAGGGGCGGTCAGCCCCAGCATTTT. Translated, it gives CASSRTARGGQPQHF.